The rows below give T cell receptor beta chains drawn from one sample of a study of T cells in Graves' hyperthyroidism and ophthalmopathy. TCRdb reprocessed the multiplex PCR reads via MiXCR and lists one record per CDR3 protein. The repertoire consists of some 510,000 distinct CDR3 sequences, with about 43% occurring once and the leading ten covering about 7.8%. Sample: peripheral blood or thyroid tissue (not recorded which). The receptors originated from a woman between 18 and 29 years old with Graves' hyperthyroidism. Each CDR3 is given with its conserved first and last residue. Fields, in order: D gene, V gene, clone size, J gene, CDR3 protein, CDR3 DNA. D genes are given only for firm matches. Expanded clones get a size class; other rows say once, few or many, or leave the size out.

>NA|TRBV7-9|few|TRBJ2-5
CASSLGVDETQYF
TGTGCCAGCAGCTTAGGGGTTGACGAGACCCAGTACTTC
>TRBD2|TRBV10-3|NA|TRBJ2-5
CAISGLAGDTGETQYF
TGTGCCATCAGTGGACTAGCGGGAGACACCGGGGAGACCCAGTACTTC
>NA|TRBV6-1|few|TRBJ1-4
CASSPEWGRPGEKLFF
TGTGCCAGCAGTCCCGAGTGGGGACGGCCTGGTGAAAAACTGTTTTTT
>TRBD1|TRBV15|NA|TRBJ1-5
CATRATGDTYEHF
TGTGCCACCAGGGCGACAGGGGACACCTACGAGCATTTT
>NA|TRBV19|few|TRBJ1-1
CASSSFDRNTEAFF
TGTGCCAGTAGTTCGTTCGACAGGAACACTGAAGCTTTCTTT
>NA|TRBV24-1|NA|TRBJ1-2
CATNAGESNYGYTF
TGTGCCACCAATGCAGGGGAGTCTAACTATGGCTACACCTTC
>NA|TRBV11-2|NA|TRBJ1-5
CASSWARHQPQHF
TGTGCCAGCAGCTGGGCTAGGCATCAGCCCCAGCATTTT
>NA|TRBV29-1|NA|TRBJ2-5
CSVDAGPETQYF
TGCAGCGTCGATGCGGGGCCGGAGACCCAGTACTTC
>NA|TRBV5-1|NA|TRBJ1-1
CASSFQGITEAFF
TGCGCCAGCAGCTTCCAGGGAATCACTGAAGCTTTCTTT
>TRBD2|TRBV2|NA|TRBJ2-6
CASSPRVAGGSRGANVLTF
TGTGCCAGCAGCCCCCGGGTAGCGGGAGGTTCGCGGGGGGCCAACGTCCTGACTTTC
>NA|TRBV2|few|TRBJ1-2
CASNFQETNYGYTF
TGTGCCAGCAATTTTCAGGAGACTAACTATGGCTACACCTTC
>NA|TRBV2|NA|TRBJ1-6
CASSERGPNSPLHF
TGTGCCAGCAGTGAAAGGGGTCCAAATTCACCCCTCCACTTT
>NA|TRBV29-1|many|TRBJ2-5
CSVEVMEETQYF
TGCAGCGTTGAAGTAATGGAAGAGACCCAGTACTTC
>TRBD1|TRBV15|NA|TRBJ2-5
CATSMGQGQETQYF
TGTGCCACCAGCATGGGACAGGGCCAAGAGACCCAGTACTTC
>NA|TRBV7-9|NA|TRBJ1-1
CASSSPTSETGAEAFF
TGTGCCAGCAGCTCCCCCACATCAGAGACCGGCGCTGAAGCTTTCTTT
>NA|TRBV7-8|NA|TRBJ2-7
CASSADGYEQYF
TGTGCCAGCAGCGCCGACGGTTACGAGCAGTACTTC
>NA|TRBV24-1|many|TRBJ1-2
CATSDPENYGYTF
TGTGCCACCAGTGACCCGGAAAACTATGGCTACACCTTC
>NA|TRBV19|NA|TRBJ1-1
CATPRTVMNTEAFF
TGTGCCACGCCCAGGACGGTCATGAACACTGAAGCTTTCTTT
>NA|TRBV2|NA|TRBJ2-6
CASKRAGANVLTF
TGTGCCAGCAAGCGAGCTGGGGCCAACGTCCTGACTTTC
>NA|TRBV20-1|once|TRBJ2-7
CSARDRQRSYEQYF
TGCAGTGCTAGAGACAGACAGCGCTCCTACGAGCAGTACTTC
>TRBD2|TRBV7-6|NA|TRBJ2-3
CASSLTGGPSDTQYF
TGTGCCAGCAGCTTAACGGGAGGGCCGTCAGATACGCAGTATTTT
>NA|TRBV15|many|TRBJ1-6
CATSQQGNSPLHF
TGTGCCACCAGCCAACAGGGAAATTCACCCCTCCACTTT
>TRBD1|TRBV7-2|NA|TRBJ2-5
CASTLTGNRGETQYF
TGTGCCAGCACCTTGACAGGGAACAGGGGAGAGACCCAGTACTTC
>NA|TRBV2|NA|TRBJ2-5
CASSGIGYQETQYF
TGTGCCAGCAGTGGGATAGGGTACCAAGAGACCCAGTACTTC
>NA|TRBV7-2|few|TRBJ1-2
CASSLDSTANYGYTF
TGTGCCAGCAGCTTAGATTCGACAGCAAACTATGGCTACACCTTC
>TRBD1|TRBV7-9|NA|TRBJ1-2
CASSPGTGSHGYTF
TGTGCCAGCAGTCCCGGGACAGGGTCTCATGGCTACACCTTC
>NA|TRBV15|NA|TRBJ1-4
CATSRDGRERGKLFF
TGTGCCACCAGCAGAGATGGGAGGGAAAGAGGAAAACTGTTTTTT
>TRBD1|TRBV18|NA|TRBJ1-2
CASSPDRGPSGYTF
TGTGCCAGCTCACCTGACAGGGGGCCCTCTGGCTACACCTTC
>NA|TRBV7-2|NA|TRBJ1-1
CASRVSVDILNTEAFF
TGCGCCAGCAGGGTCTCGGTTGATATCCTGAACACTGAAGCTTTCTTT
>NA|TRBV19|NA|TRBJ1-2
CAWMEGFNYGYTF
TGTGCCTGGATGGAGGGGTTCAACTATGGCTACACCTTC
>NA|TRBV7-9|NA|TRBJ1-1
CASTTGPTRNGFF
TGTGCCAGCACGACTGGCCCCACACGTAATGGTTTCTTT
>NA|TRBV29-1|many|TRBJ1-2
CSVNREFGYGYTF
TGCAGCGTTAACAGGGAATTCGGCTATGGCTACACCTTC
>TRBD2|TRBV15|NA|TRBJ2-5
CATSRSTSGRAWETQYF
TGTGCCACCAGCAGATCGACTAGCGGGAGGGCCTGGGAGACCCAGTACTTC
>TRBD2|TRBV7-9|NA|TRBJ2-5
CASSPGTSGDQETQYF
TGTGCCAGCAGCCCGGGGACTAGCGGAGATCAAGAGACCCAGTACTTC
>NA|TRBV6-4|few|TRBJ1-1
CASRSGRNTEAFF
TGTGCCAGCAGATCCGGACGGAACACTGAAGCTTTCTTT
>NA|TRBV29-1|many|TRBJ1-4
CSVSQAHEKLFF
TGCAGCGTTAGCCAGGCCCATGAAAAACTGTTTTTT
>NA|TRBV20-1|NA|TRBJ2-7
CSASGPGDYEQYF
TGCAGTGCTAGCGGGCCGGGTGACTACGAGCAGTACTTC
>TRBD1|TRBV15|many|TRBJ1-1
CATQTGESANTEAFF
TGTGCCACCCAGACAGGGGAGAGTGCGAACACTGAAGCTTTCTTT
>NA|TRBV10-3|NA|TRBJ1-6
CAISDLGSGSPLHF
TGTGCCATCAGTGACTTGGGATCGGGTTCACCCCTCCACTTT
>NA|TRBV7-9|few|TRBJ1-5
CASSLVGSRIIYSNQPQHF
TGTGCCAGCAGCTTAGTCGGCAGTCGTATTATTTATAGCAATCAGCCCCAGCATTTT
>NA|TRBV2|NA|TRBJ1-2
CASSYSWARAKGYTF
TGTGCCAGCAGTTACAGCTGGGCACGGGCGAAGGGCTACACCTTC
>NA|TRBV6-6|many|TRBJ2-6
CASSPQGAGANVLTF
TGTGCCAGCAGTCCTCAGGGAGCTGGGGCCAACGTCCTGACTTTC
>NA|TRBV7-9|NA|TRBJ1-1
CASSPLDTGATEAFF
TGTGCCAGCAGTCCTTTAGACACGGGGGCCACTGAAGCTTTCTTT
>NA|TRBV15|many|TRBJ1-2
CATSLRRTANYGYTF
TGTGCCACCAGCTTAAGACGGACCGCGAACTATGGCTACACCTTC
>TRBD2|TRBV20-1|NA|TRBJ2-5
CSAGAPTSGGETQYF
TGCAGTGCTGGAGCCCCGACTAGCGGGGGAGAGACCCAGTACTTC
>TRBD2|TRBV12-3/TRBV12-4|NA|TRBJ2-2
CASSLGLAGGTIGELFF
TGTGCCAGCAGCCTGGGACTAGCGGGAGGAACCATCGGGGAGCTGTTTTTT
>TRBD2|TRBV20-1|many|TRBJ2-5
CSARDVLAGQETQYF
TGCAGTGCTAGAGATGTCCTAGCGGGGCAAGAGACCCAGTACTTC
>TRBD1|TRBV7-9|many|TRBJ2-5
CASSLADRGLETQYF
TGTGCCAGCAGCTTAGCGGACAGGGGGCTCGAGACCCAGTACTTC
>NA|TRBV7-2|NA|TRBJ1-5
CASSLGARSDQPQHF
TGTGCCAGCAGCTTAGGTGCCCGTTCGGATCAGCCCCAGCATTTT
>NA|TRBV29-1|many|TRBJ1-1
CSVGTYTEAFF
TGCAGCGTAGGGACCTACACTGAAGCTTTCTTT
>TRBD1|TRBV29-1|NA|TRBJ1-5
CSLARTGEQPQHF
TGCAGCTTAGCCAGGACAGGGGAACAGCCCCAGCATTTT
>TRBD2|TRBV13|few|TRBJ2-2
CASSPTSGRVSGTGELFF
TGTGCCAGCAGCCCGACTAGCGGGAGGGTATCGGGCACCGGGGAGCTGTTTTTT
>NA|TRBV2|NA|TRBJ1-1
CASSESGLSNTEAFF
TGTGCCAGCAGCGAGAGCGGCTTAAGTAACACTGAAGCTTTCTTT
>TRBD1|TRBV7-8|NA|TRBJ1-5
CASSLGDRTPQHF
TGTGCCAGCAGCCTGGGGGACAGAACGCCCCAGCATTTT
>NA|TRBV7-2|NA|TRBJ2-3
CASSPRRDGSTDTQYF
TGTGCCAGCAGCCCGCGGAGGGATGGGAGCACAGATACGCAGTATTTT